This T cell receptor beta chain was sequenced in a study of OX40 agonist ivuxolimab in advanced cancers. The germline V gene encodes CDR1 GTSNPN and CDR2 SVGIG (reference sequence). V was pared by 5 bases and J by 2 bases, with 2 bases of the junction left unmatched. The CDR3 is made up of 13 amino acids. Clones were read by immunoSEQ multiplex PCR, and TCRdb kept only the in-frame ones, dropping some. The data show approximately 21,000 clones, approximately 80% seen once. The source material was CD4+ or CD8+ T cells sorted from blood, sampled in a trial of the OX40 agonist ivuxolimab. This TCR came from an adult with an advanced solid tumor such as melanoma, head and neck, liver or kidney cancer. This chain links TRBV30 with TRBJ1-4, with 7 nucleotides matching TRBD1. CDR3 residues: CAWETGTNEKLFF. The CDR3 nucleotides are TGTGCCTGGGAGACAGGGACTAATGAAAAACTGTTTTTT.